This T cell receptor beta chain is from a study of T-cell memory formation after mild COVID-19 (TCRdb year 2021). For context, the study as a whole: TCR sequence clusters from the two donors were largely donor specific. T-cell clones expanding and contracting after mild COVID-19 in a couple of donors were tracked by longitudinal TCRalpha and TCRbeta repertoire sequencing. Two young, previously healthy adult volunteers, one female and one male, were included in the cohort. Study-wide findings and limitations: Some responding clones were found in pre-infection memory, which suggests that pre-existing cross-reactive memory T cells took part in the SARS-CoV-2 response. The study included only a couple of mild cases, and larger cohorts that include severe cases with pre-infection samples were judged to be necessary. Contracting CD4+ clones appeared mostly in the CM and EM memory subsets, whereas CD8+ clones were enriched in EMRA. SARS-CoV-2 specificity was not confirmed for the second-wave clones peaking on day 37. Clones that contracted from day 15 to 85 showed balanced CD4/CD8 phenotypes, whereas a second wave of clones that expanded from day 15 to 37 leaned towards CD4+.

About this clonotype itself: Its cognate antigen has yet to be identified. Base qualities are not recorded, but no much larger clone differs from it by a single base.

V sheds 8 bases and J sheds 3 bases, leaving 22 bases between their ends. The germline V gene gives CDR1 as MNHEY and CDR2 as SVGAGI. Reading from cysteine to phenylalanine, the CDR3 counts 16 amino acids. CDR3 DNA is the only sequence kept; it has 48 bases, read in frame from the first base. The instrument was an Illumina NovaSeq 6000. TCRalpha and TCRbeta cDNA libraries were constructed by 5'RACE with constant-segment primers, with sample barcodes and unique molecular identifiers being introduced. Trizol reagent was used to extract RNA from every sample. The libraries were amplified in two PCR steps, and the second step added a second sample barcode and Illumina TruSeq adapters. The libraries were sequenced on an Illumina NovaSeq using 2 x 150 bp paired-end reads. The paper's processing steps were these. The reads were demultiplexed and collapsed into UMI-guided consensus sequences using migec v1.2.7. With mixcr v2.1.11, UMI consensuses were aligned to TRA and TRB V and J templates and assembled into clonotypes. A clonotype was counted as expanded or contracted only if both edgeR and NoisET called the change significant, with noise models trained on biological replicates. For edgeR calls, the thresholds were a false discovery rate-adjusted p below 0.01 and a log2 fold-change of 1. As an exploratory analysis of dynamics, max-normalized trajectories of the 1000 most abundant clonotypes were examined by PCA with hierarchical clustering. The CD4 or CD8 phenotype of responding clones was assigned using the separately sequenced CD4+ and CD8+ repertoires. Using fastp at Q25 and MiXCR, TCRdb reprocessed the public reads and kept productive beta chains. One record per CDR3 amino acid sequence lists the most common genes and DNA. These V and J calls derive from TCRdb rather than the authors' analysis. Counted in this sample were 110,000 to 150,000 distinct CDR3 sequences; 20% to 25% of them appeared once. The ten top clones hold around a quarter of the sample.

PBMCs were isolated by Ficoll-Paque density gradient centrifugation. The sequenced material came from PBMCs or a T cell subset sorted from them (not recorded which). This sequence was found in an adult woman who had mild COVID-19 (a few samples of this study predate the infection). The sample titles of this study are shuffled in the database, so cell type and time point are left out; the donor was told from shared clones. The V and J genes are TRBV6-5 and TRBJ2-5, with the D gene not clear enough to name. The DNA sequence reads TGTGCCAGCCATAAGAGGACGGGTGCCAGGAAAGAGACCCAGTACTTC. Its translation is CASHKRTGARKETQYF.